This T cell receptor beta chain derives from a study of blood T cell repertoires in COVID-19. Clones were read by immunoSEQ multiplex PCR, and TCRdb kept only the in-frame ones, dropping some. The repertoire holds roughly 340,000 clones, with around 90% as singletons. The CDR3 runs to 11 residues. Trimming cost V 5 bases and J 16 bases, with 15 bases left between them. Germline loops: CDR1 MNHEY, CDR2 SVGEGT. This sequence joins TRBV6-2 or TRBV6-3 and TRBJ2-1, with a weak D call TRBD2 (7 bases). This clonotype was obtained from a woman in her twenties or thirties with COVID-19, enrolled during active disease. The sample comprised peripheral blood. As DNA, the CDR3 is TGTGCCAGCAGTGATCGGGGGGCCCCTTTCTTC. It specifies CASSDRGAPFF.